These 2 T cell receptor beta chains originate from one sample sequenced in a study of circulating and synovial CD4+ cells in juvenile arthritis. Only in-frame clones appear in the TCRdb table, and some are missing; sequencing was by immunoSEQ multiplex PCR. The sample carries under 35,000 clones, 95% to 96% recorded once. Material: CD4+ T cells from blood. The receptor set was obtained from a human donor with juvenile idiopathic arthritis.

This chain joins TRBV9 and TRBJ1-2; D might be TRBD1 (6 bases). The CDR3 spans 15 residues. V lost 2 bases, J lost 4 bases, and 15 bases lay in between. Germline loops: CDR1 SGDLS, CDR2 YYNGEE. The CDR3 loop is CASSVGGALGYGYTF. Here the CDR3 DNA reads TGTGCCAGCAGCGTCGGGGGGGCGCTGGGCTATGGCTACACCTTC.

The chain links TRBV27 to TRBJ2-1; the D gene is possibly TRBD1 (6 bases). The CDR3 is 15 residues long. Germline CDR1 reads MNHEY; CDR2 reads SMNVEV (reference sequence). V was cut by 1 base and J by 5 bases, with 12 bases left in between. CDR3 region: CASSLWQGSDNEQFF. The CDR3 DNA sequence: TGTGCCAGCAGTTTATGGCAGGGGTCCGACAATGAGCAGTTCTTC.